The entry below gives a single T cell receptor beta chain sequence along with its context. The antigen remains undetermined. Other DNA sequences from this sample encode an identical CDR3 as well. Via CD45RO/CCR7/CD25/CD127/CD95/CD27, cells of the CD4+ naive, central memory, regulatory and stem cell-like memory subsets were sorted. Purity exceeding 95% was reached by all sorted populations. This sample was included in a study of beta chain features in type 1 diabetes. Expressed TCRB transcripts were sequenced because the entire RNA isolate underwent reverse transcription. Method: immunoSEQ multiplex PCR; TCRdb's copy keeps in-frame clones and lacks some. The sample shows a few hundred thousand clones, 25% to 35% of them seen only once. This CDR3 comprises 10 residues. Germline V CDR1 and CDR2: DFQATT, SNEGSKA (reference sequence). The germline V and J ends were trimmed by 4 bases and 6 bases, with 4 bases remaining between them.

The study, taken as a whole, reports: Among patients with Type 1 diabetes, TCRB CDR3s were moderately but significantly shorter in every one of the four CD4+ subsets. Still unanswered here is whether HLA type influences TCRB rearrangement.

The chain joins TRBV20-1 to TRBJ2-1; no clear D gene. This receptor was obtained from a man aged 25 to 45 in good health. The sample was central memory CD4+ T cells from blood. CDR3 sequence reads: CSATGNEQFF. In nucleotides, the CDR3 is TGCAGTGCTACCGGCAATGAGCAGTTCTTC.